Following are 6 T cell receptor beta chains from one sample sequenced in a study of tumor-infiltrating lymphocytes in primary liver carcinoma. Production of TCR beta cDNA used approximately 480 ng total RNA together with a constant-region primer. ARM-PCR, slightly modified, supplied the TCR beta libraries through three nested multiplex PCR rounds. TRBV1-TRBV30 forward primers and a C-beta reverse primer were used in the first two PCR rounds, which each ran for around 10 cycles. TCRdb reprocessed the multiplex PCR reads with MiXCR, giving one entry per CDR3 protein. The sample shows some 20,000 distinct CDR3 sequences, 60% to 85% of them seen only once. Total RNA and DNA came together from roughly 20-30 mg of bulk tissue without cell sorting. The sample taken for sequencing was liver tumor tissue from sampling region 4. Subset meaning: tumor region T4, right-lateral pole. Every receptor here comes from a woman aged 30 to 39 with primary liver carcinoma and hepatitis B virus infection.

Regarding this clonotype: Germline and junction disagree at one end, which may indicate a read error. The gene calls are TRBV4-3 and TRBJ1-2; tentative D call: TRBD1 (5 bases). Germline CDR1 LGHNA, CDR2 YSLEER. The CDR3 contains 15 residues. CDR3 bases: TGCGCCAGCACCCAAGATTGGGGCACGGTAAATGGCTACACCTTC. Translated, it gives CASTQDWGTVNGYTF.

This clonotype was counted a single time. This CDR3 fails to terminate in the conserved phenylalanine or tryptophan, so it likely reflects a read error. V gene TRBV28 combines with J gene TRBJ2-7; 11 bases line up with TRBD1. The germline V gene has CDR1 MDHEN and CDR2 SYDVKM. There are 14 residues in the CDR3. V shed 6 bases, J shed 6 bases, and the junction held 7 bases outside the gene matches. CDR3 sequence: CASSSTGTGGEQYS. DNA of the CDR3: TGTGCCAGCAGCTCAACCGGGACAGGGGGCGAGCAGTACTCC.

Remarks on this clonotype: An end of the junction differs from the germline gene, which may be a read error. The CDR3 bases are TGTGCCAGCAGTAAGGAATCCGCAGATACGCATTATTTT. This encodes CASSKESADTHYF. The chain recombines TRBV11-3 with TRBJ2-3; D unclear. CDR1 SGHNT and CDR2 YENEEA come from the germline V gene. This CDR3 is built from 13 residues. Variable domain in full (rest from reference TRBV11-3 and TRBJ2-3): EAGVVQSPRYKIIEKKQPVAFWCNPISGHNTLYWYLQNLGQGPELLIRYENEEAVDDSQLPKDRFSAERLKGVDSTLKIQPAELGDSAVYLCASSKESADTHYFGPGTRLTVL.

This rearrangement joins TRBV11-3 to TRBJ1-6, with no clear D. Trimming pared 4 bases from V and 19 bases from J, leaving 26 bases between. The germline gives CDR1 SGHNT, CDR2 YENEEA. The CDR3 spans 15 residues. The CDR3 is CASSSKWSYNSRLHF. In DNA, the CDR3 is TGTGCCAGCAGCTCTAAGTGGAGCTATAATTCACGCCTTCACTTT.

This clonotype was recorded only once. This sequence may be a read error, since a much larger clone differs from it by one base. The missing conserved phenylalanine or tryptophan at the end of this CDR3 makes a read error likely. This rearrangement joins TRBV6-6 to TRBJ2-3; D gene uncertain. Germline CDR1 is MNHNY and CDR2 is SVGAGI (reference sequence). This CDR3 contains 14 residues. Trimming stripped 2 bases from V and 4 bases from J, with 10 bases between. CDR3 sequence reads: CASSYANSADTQYS. DNA for the CDR3: TGTGCCAGCAGTTACGCGAACTCCGCAGATACGCAGTATTCT.

Notes on this clonotype: The missing conserved phenylalanine or tryptophan at the end of this CDR3 makes a read error likely. The DNA is left out, because the CDR3 cannot be placed on it with certainty; the CDR3 is given as TCRdb lists it. The gene calls are TRBV29-1 and TRBJ1-1; the table gives TRBD1 as D, unverified against the DNA. The CDR3 sequence runs 12 residues, both termini included. Germline V gene sequence: CDR1 SQVTM, CDR2 ANQGSEA. This CDR3 is CSVETGSTEVFL.